This T cell receptor (beta chain) is drawn from a study of blood T cell repertoires in COVID-19. About the research overall: Whether acute or convalescent, the COVID-19 samples came from the United States, Italy and Spain. From T cells, B-cell-depleted T cells, or PBMCs came the material, which was cDNA or gDNA.

The Seattle patients joined while their infection was active and were tracked longitudinally afterward. Original processing notes: Nucleated cell number was recorded as an estimate derived from reference gene primer amplification. Clones were read by immunoSEQ multiplex PCR, and TCRdb kept only the in-frame ones, dropping some. V and J calls and clone size are given by that table; D and trimming were obtained from the DNA. Found here are almost 350,000 clones, roughly nine tenths of them singletons; the top ten hold 3% to 4%. V lost 2 bases and J lost 1, with 12 bases in between. The length of the CDR3 is 16 residues. The V gene's germline CDR1 is MNHEY and CDR2 SVGAGI.

This chain connects TRBV6-5 to TRBJ2-1, with D tentatively TRBD2 (5 bases). Sequenced: peripheral blood. This clonotype was obtained from a woman aged 60 to 75 with COVID-19, enrolled during active disease. CDR3 region: CASSYRASPSYNEQFF. The CDR3 DNA reads as TGTGCCAGCAGTTACAGGGCTAGCCCTTCCTACAATGAGCAGTTCTTC.